Presented here are 17 T cell receptor beta chains from one specimen sequenced in a study of naive and memory T cell subsets. TCR cDNA received a 3' ligated oligonucleotide that carried a UMI. Ligated cDNA underwent four rounds of PCR with nested alpha and beta constant region primers and SP2. TCRdb analysed the 5' RACE reads with MiXCR anew, one entry per CDR3 protein. The repertoire consists of 48,000 or so distinct CDR3 sequences, with over 3.5% occurring once and the leading ten covering 0.7% to 0.9%. These receptor sequences come from a female donor in good health.

Ten or more counts support this clonotype. This rearrangement joins TRBV24-1 to TRBJ2-2, with D possibly matching TRBD1 (5 bases). Germline values: CDR1 KGHDR, CDR2 SFDVKD. V shed 5 bases and J shed 1 base, with 7 bases lying between them. The CDR3 totals 14 residues. DNA of the CDR3: TGTGCCACCAGTGGGACACAGAACACCGGGGAGCTGTTTTTT. It codes for CATSGTQNTGELFF.

This sequence joins TRBV19 and TRBJ1-5; D is unresolved. Germline values: CDR1 LNHDA, CDR2 SQIVND (reference sequence). The CDR3 spans 15 residues. The ends were cut back, 4 bases at V and 3 bases at J, with 13 bases in the middle. CDR3 region: CASSTGPSTNQPQHF. CDR3 in DNA: TGTGCCAGTAGTACGGGCCCTAGTACCAATCAGCCCCAGCATTTT.

This clonotype has only a few counts. This chain links TRBV9 with TRBJ2-5, with 13 bases aligning to TRBD2. CDR3 length: 15 amino acids. V lost 4 bases and J lost 2; bases outside the gene matches: 2. Germline V gene sequence: CDR1 SGDLS, CDR2 YYNGEE. CDR3 nucleotide sequence: TGTGCCAGCAGCCCGGGACTAGCGGGGCAAGAGACCCAGTACTTC. Amino acids: CASSPGLAGQETQYF. The full variable domain, completed using reference TRBV9 and TRBJ2-5, is DSGVTQTPKHLITATGQRVTLRCSPRSGDLSVYWYQQSLDQGLQFLIQYYNGEERAKGNILERFSAQQFPDLHSELNLSSLELGDSALYFCASSPGLAGQETQYFGPGTRLLVL.

This clonotype was seen ten or more times. The chain links TRBV29-1 to TRBJ2-1; tentatively, D is TRBD2 (5 bases). V was shortened by 4 bases and J by 2 bases, with 9 bases between the two germline ends. This CDR3 region has 13 residues. The germline V gene encodes CDR1 SQVTM and CDR2 ANQGSEA. CDR3 loop: CSVGVSAYNEQFF. In DNA form, the CDR3 reads TGCAGCGTTGGGGTTAGCGCCTACAATGAGCAGTTCTTC.

There are a few counts of this clonotype. This sequence joins TRBV19 and TRBJ2-3, with 12 positions matching TRBD2. J lost 5 bases, V lost 5 bases, and 8 bases had no gene match. Germline CDR1 is LNHDA and CDR2 is SQIVND (reference sequence). This CDR3 is built from 16 residues. The CDR3 bases are TGTGCCAGTAGTTTTCTAGCGGGAGGGCCAGTAGATACGCAGTATTTT. Amino acids: CASSFLAGGPVDTQYF.

The gene calls are TRBV2 and TRBJ2-5; D tentatively fits TRBD1 or TRBD2 (5 bases each). The germline V gene encodes CDR1 SNHLY and CDR2 FYNNEI. Trimming removed 8 bases at V and 3 bases at J, with 16 bases between. The CDR3 spans 14 residues. The CDR3 coding sequence is TGTGCCAGCGACATTCGGGGACCAAAAGAGACCCAGTACTTC. As protein: CASDIRGPKETQYF.

This clonotype was recorded at least ten times. This sequence joins TRBV12-3 or TRBV12-4 and TRBJ2-2; 12 bases align to TRBD1. J was trimmed by 9 bases and V by 3 bases; bases with no gene match: 5. The CDR3 runs 15 residues. DNA for the CDR3: TGTGCCAGCAGTTTTTTGGGACAGGGGGCGAGGGAGCTGTTTTTT. It yields the protein CASSFLGQGARELFF.

This clonotype appeared many times. The chain has TRBV29-1 and TRBJ2-7; no clear D. V dropped 3 bases and J dropped 1 base, with 4 bases sitting between them. The CDR3 has 11 residues. Germline V lookup: CDR1 SQVTM, CDR2 ANQGSEA. CDR3 region: CSVEVSYEQYF. In DNA form, the CDR3 reads TGCAGCGTTGAGGTATCCTACGAGCAGTACTTC.

To note about this clonotype: A much bigger clone sits one base away, suggesting this may be a read error. The V and J genes are TRBV29-1 and TRBJ2-1; 11 bases match TRBD2. This CDR3 is 17 amino acids long. The germline V gene encodes CDR1 SQVTM and CDR2 ANQGSEA. J lost 9 bases, V lost 4 bases, and 17 bases had no gene match. The CDR3 protein is CSVVRLAGGIGDAEQFF. CDR3 in DNA: TGCAGCGTTGTAAGGCTAGCGGGAGGAATCGGTGACGCTGAGCAGTTCTTC.

This clonotype was seen ten or more times. The chain is built from TRBV20-1 and TRBJ2-3, with D maybe TRBD2 (5 bases). The germline CDR1 and CDR2 sequences are DFQATT and SNEGSKA (reference sequence). The CDR3 has 14 amino acids. The V end was cut by 3 bases, the J end by 8 bases, with 18 bases between. Written as DNA, the CDR3 is TGCAGTGCTAGTGGAGGATCTGAACCCGGTACGCAGTATTTT. Its protein product is CSASGGSEPGTQYF.

This clonotype was seen repeatedly, ten times or more. This rearrangement joins TRBV6-1 to TRBJ1-5, with 8 positions matching TRBD1. Per germline, CDR1 MNHNS and CDR2 SASEGT. The trim removed 10 bases at V and 5 bases at J, leaving 7 bases unmatched. The CDR3 has 13 amino acids. CDR3: CATRTGPYQPQHF. As DNA, the CDR3 is TGTGCCACTAGGACAGGGCCTTATCAGCCCCAGCATTTT.

This clonotype was picked up many times. The rearrangement links TRBV29-1 to TRBJ2-1; 7 nucleotides agree with TRBD2. The CDR3 length is 13 residues. The germline CDR1 and CDR2 sequences are SQVTM and ANQGSEA. V dropped 3 bases and J dropped 6; count of bases not matched to a gene: 5. CDR3 protein: CSVDGTIVNEQFF. In nucleotides, the CDR3 is TGCAGCGTTGACGGGACTATTGTCAATGAGCAGTTCTTC.

This clonotype appeared many times. The chain combines TRBV6-5 with TRBJ1-5; D gene unclear. This CDR3 has 15 amino acids. The germline gives CDR1 MNHEY, CDR2 SVGAGI. The V end was cut by 0 bases, the J end by 4 bases, with 10 bases between. The DNA for the CDR3 is TGTGCCAGCAGTTACTCGGGATTGGGAAATCAGCCCCAGCATTTT. It is translated as CASSYSGLGNQPQHF.

This clonotype was picked up many times. This chain joins TRBV27 and TRBJ2-7, with TRBD2 identical over 10 bases. Germline CDR1 and CDR2: MNHEY and SMNVEV (reference sequence). V was clipped by 5 bases and J by 0 bases; unmatched bases: 7. This CDR3 spans 16 amino acids. The CDR3 bases are TGTGCCAGCAGTGCACCGGGACTAGCGAGCTCCTACGAGCAGTACTTC. This sequence encodes CASSAPGLASSYEQYF.

This clonotype has at least ten counts. This rearrangement joins TRBV4-3 to TRBJ1-5; no clear D gene. CDR1 LGHNA and CDR2 YSLEER come from the germline V gene. The CDR3 totals 15 residues. V was pared by 2 bases and J by 4 bases, with 12 bases between. The CDR3 sequence is CASSQMLGINQPQHF. CDR3 coding DNA: TGCGCCAGCAGCCAAATGTTAGGGATTAATCAGCCCCAGCATTTT.

This clonotype came up a few times. The junction does not match germline at one end; this may be a read error. V usage is TRBV29-1 and J usage is TRBJ1-2; tentatively, D is TRBD1 (5 bases). Germline V CDR1 and CDR2: SQVTM, ANQGSEA. CDR3 length: 13 amino acids. As DNA, the CDR3 is TGCAGCGTTGTTACAGGCTGGGACTATGGCGACACCTTC. Amino acid sequence: CSVVTGWDYGDTF.

This clonotype has just a few counts. The chain combines TRBV7-2 with TRBJ2-3; the match to TRBD2 covers 15 bases. This CDR3 is built from 18 residues. Germline CDR1 and CDR2: SGHTA and FQGNSA. V trimming: 5 bases; J trimming: 2 bases; junction bases outside the gene matches: 8. In DNA form, the CDR3 reads TGTGCCAGCAGCCAGCCGGGACTAGCGGGAGGTAACACAGATACGCAGTATTTT. Translation: CASSQPGLAGGNTDTQYF.